This T cell receptor beta chain was found in a study of blood T cell repertoires in COVID-19. In the authors' methods: Using reference gene primer amplification, nucleated cell counts were estimated. Here immunoSEQ multiplex PCR was the method, and the copy in TCRdb shows in-frame clones only, minus some. V and J calls and clone size come straight from that table; D and trimming were deduced from the DNA. In the table there are 170,000 or so clones, 75% to 90% of which are singletons. This sequence originates from a woman aged 70-85 years with COVID-19, enrolled during active disease. Sequenced sample: peripheral blood.

The CDR3 DNA reads TGTGCCTGGAGTCAAGCCGGGACAGCGGGAGTCTACACCTTC. Its translation: CAWSQAGTAGVYTF. J is TRBJ1-2 and V is TRBV30; 7 bases are a match to TRBD1. The trim removed 2 bases at V and 10 bases at J, leaving 13 bases unmatched. This CDR3 has 14 amino acids. Germline CDR1 reads GTSNPN; CDR2 reads SVGIG (reference sequence).